Listed below are T cell receptor beta chains from one sample, sequenced in a study of blood T cell repertoires in COVID-19. The data were produced by immunoSEQ multiplex PCR, yet TCRdb's version contains in-frame clones alone and is incomplete. The sample holds 150,000 to 190,000 clones, 85% to 90% seen once. The specimen was peripheral blood. Receptors were obtained from a middle-aged woman with acute or convalescent COVID-19. Each CDR3 is given with its conserved first and last residue. A D gene is named only where the DNA matches it firmly. Clone size is given for some rows only: seen once, a few or many times, or a class if the clone is expanded.

clone_size j_call d_call v_call cdr3_aa cdr3_nt
- TRBJ2-5 - TRBV29-1 CSVTSPGVQETQYF TGCAGCGTGACCAGCCCGGGGGTGCAAGAGACCCAGTACTTC
few TRBJ2-7 TRBD1 TRBV5-4 CASSLRGQGAYEQYF TGTGCCAGCAGCCTTAGGGGGCAGGGGGCCTACGAGCAGTACTTC
- TRBJ2-1 - TRBV7-8 CASSWLTGLRENEQFF TGTGCCAGCAGCTGGTTAACAGGGCTTCGTGAAAATGAGCAGTTCTTC
- TRBJ2-2 - TRBV27 CASSKTGPGELFF TGTGCCAGCAGCAAAACAGGCCCCGGGGAGCTGTTTTTT
- TRBJ2-2 - TRBV27 CASRGSAGSNTGELFF TGTGCCAGCAGGGGCTCGGCGGGATCGAACACCGGGGAGCTGTTTTTT
- TRBJ2-7 TRBD2 TRBV6-5 CASSLAGTSLYEQYF TGTGCCAGCAGTTTAGCGGGGACCTCACTCTACGAGCAGTACTTC
- TRBJ2-3 TRBD2 TRBV4-1 CASSQMTGLATADTQYF TGCGCCAGCAGCCAGATGACAGGACTAGCGACGGCAGATACGCAGTATTTT
few TRBJ2-7 - TRBV7-9 CASRHTPAGKSSYEQYF TGTGCCAGCAGACACACCCCGGCAGGAAAGAGCTCCTACGAGCAGTACTTC
- TRBJ1-2 - TRBV6-5 CASSYSSGTLYGYTF TGTGCCAGCAGTTACTCTTCGGGGACACTCTATGGCTACACCTTC
- TRBJ1-2 - TRBV5-1 CASSLGATHLQGVGGYTF TGCGCCAGCAGCTTGGGGGCTACCCATTTGCAGGGTGTAGGAGGCTACACCTTC
- TRBJ2-3 TRBD2 TRBV9 CASSVGFGLAYTQYF TGTGCCAGCAGCGTAGGGTTCGGACTAGCTTATACGCAGTATTTT
- TRBJ1-5 - TRBV30 CAWRGVSNQPQHF TGTGCCTGGAGAGGAGTTAGCAATCAGCCCCAGCATTTT
- TRBJ1-3 TRBD1 TRBV9 CASSVDRGHGNTIYF TGTGCCAGCAGCGTAGACAGGGGACATGGAAACACCATATATTTT
- TRBJ2-3 TRBD1 TRBV25-1 CASSEYRGLLTDTQYF TGTGCCAGCAGTGAATACAGGGGGCTATTGACAGATACGCAGTATTTT
- TRBJ2-1 - TRBV3-1/TRBV3-2 CASSQGGRNNEQFF TGTGCCAGCAGCCAAGGGGGCAGGAACAATGAGCAGTTCTTC
- TRBJ1-5 TRBD1 TRBV30 CAWSGGQGGQPQHF TGTGCCTGGAGTGGGGGACAGGGGGGTCAGCCCCAGCATTTT
- TRBJ2-5 TRBD1 TRBV29-1 CSVGQAAAQYF TGCAGCGTAGGACAGGCCGCGGCCCAGTACTTC
few TRBJ2-1 TRBD2 TRBV11-3 CASSLGSVGGSPFF TGTGCCAGCAGCTTAGGATCTGTGGGGGGGAGCCCGTTCTTC
- TRBJ1-5 - TRBV2 CASSSNQGRSQPQHF TGTGCCAGCAGTAGTAACCAGGGTAGGTCTCAGCCCCAGCATTTT
- TRBJ1-2 - TRBV7-9 CASSPGSGGYTF TGTGCCAGCAGCCCGGGATCTGGCGGCTACACCTTC
- TRBJ1-2 TRBD1 TRBV5-1 CASNPGQDSYGYTF TGCGCCAGCAACCCCGGACAGGATTCCTATGGCTACACCTTC
- TRBJ1-5 - TRBV28 CASRASGLRFSGNQPQHF TGTGCCAGCAGGGCTTCAGGGTTGAGGTTCAGCGGCAATCAGCCCCAGCATTTT
- TRBJ2-7 TRBD1 TRBV4-1 CASSQTGTGAYEQYF TGCGCCAGCAGCCAGACCGGGACAGGGGCCTACGAGCAGTACTTC
few TRBJ1-2 - TRBV2 CASRAGDFYGYTF TGTGCCAGCAGGGCAGGGGATTTCTATGGCTACACCTTC
- TRBJ2-3 TRBD2 TRBV2 CASRRTSGTTDTQYF TGTGCCAGCAGAAGGACTAGCGGGACCACAGATACGCAGTATTTT
- TRBJ2-2 - TRBV5-4 CASYQKKQGNTGELFF TGTGCCAGCTACCAAAAGAAACAGGGGAACACCGGGGAGCTGTTTTTT
- TRBJ2-1 - TRBV6-5 CASSSQGGVREQFF TGTGCCAGCAGTTCCCAAGGGGGGGTCAGGGAGCAGTTCTTC
many TRBJ2-1 - TRBV5-5 CASMEGNEQFF TGTGCCAGCATGGAGGGCAATGAGCAGTTCTTC
once TRBJ1-2 - TRBV19 CASRLGVGVYGYTF TGTGCCAGTAGGTTGGGAGTGGGCGTTTATGGCTACACCTTC
- TRBJ2-1 - TRBV2 CASSESGLVRWVLGNEQFF TGTGCCAGCAGTGAAAGCGGTCTAGTCCGTTGGGTATTGGGCAATGAGCAGTTCTTC
- TRBJ1-1 - TRBV30 CAWTSGTGVVKAFF TGTGCCTGGACCTCTGGCACAGGAGTCGTTAAAGCTTTCTTT
- TRBJ2-1 TRBD2 TRBV4-1 CASSPFQAGGNYNEQFF TGCGCCAGCAGCCCCTTCCAAGCGGGGGGGAATTACAATGAGCAGTTCTTC
- TRBJ2-6 TRBD1 TRBV28 CASRKQGKGGANVLTF TGTGCCAGCAGGAAACAGGGGAAGGGTGGGGCCAACGTCCTGACTTTC
few TRBJ1-6 TRBD1 TRBV2 CASSDLAGGESPLHF TGTGCCAGCAGTGATTTGGCAGGGGGCGAATCACCCCTCCACTTT
- TRBJ2-1 - TRBV5-5 CASSLERTYNEQFF TGTGCCAGCAGCTTAGAGCGCACATACAATGAGCAGTTCTTC
- TRBJ1-3 - TRBV19 CASSIHRKTGNTIYF TGTGCCAGTAGTATTCACAGAAAAACTGGAAACACCATATATTTT
- TRBJ2-7 - TRBV5-1 CASSLALDIPSYEQYF TGCGCCAGCAGCTTGGCCTTGGACATACCCTCCTACGAGCAGTACTTC
- TRBJ2-3 TRBD1 TRBV10-3 CAISGTGRTTDTQYF TGTGCCATCAGTGGGACAGGGAGGACAACAGATACGCAGTATTTT
- TRBJ1-2 TRBD1 TRBV27 CASSPTGGLHYGYTF TGTGCCAGCAGCCCGACAGGGGGACTTCACTATGGCTACACCTTC
- TRBJ1-2 - TRBV13 CASSLGRTSYGYTF TGTGCCAGCAGCTTAGGCCGAACAAGCTATGGCTACACCTTC
- TRBJ2-5 TRBD1 TRBV6-5 CASSRDRGTEETQYF TGTGCCAGCAGCCGGGACAGGGGGACCGAAGAGACCCAGTACTTC